The present T cell receptor (beta chain) was sequenced within a study of metastatic and nonmetastatic thyroid tumors. For the study at large: Repertoire comparison spanned blood and tumor or nodule tissue of malignant and benign thyroid patients.

Original data processing: A papillary thyroid cancer distant-metastasis classifier was built from CDR3 differences across clinicopathological groups. With MiXCR, TCRdb reprocessed the PCR reads. TCRdb's processing, not the authors', yielded these V and J calls. Of about 17,000 clones listed, around 30% are singletons. This clone occurred a few times. The antigen remains undetermined. This CDR3 has 15 amino acids. Germline values: CDR1 SGHAT, CDR2 FQNNGV. V lost 0 bases to trimming and J lost 6 bases, with 12 bases between them. Nobody among the patients had been given any treatment before thyroid surgery. Whole-study findings and limits: Compared with benign nodules, malignant thyroid tumors were reported to have significantly higher TCR beta diversity in both blood and tumor.

This receptor was identified in a female donor with papillary thyroid cancer or a benign thyroid nodule (not recorded which). Some clones in this sample may be carry-over from other donors' samples. This chain joins TRBV11-2 and TRBJ2-1; D uncertain. Sample: tumor tissue. The CDR3 protein is CASSLDPAAPNEQFF. CDR3 coding DNA: TGTGCCAGCAGCTTAGATCCGGCGGCCCCCAATGAGCAGTTCTTC.